The 32 T cell receptor beta chains given below trace back to one sample, sequenced in a study of patients and donors after allogeneic stem cell transplantation. TCRdb processed the RT-PCR reads anew with MiXCR; each CDR3 protein has one entry. The profile shows about a million distinct CDR3 sequences, approximately 18% of them singletons. Specimen: blood, either unsorted or a sorted T cell fraction (not recorded which). The receptors here all came from a human donor who was either an allogeneic HSCT recipient or a stem cell or donor lymphocyte infusion donor (not recorded which). It is not recorded whose cells these are; they may come from a transplant donor.

This clonotype has a handful of counts. The rearrangement links TRBV9 to TRBJ1-5; no definite D call. Trimming removed 0 bases from V and 0 bases from J, with 7 bases in between. CDR3 length: 15 residues. Germline V gene data show CDR1 as SGDLS and CDR2 as YYNGEE. CDR3 nucleotide sequence: TGTGCCAGCAGCGTAGTGGGGTATAGCAATCAGCCCCAGCATTTT. Residues: CASSVVGYSNQPQHF.

Many counts were recorded for this clonotype. This chain links TRBV29-1 with TRBJ1-2; D is unresolved. V lost 4 bases and J 3 bases, leaving 12 bases between the germline ends. The CDR3 is 13 residues long. Germline values: CDR1 SQVTM, CDR2 ANQGSEA. The CDR3 loop is CSVVEVVDYGYTF. The DNA for the CDR3 is TGCAGCGTTGTTGAGGTGGTGGACTATGGCTACACCTTC.

Many counts were recorded for this clonotype. The rearrangement uses TRBV6-5 and TRBJ2-2; D not certain. Trimming took off 2 bases at V and 3 bases at J, with 4 bases between the two ends. The CDR3 covers 13 residues. CDR1 is MNHEY and CDR2 is SVGAGI in the germline V gene. As DNA, the CDR3 is TGTGCCAGCAGTTACGATGACACCGGGGAGCTGTTTTTT. Translation: CASSYDDTGELFF.

The V and J genes are TRBV2 and TRBJ2-7; D is perhaps TRBD1 or TRBD2 (5 bases each). This CDR3 spans 14 amino acids. The V end was cut by 3 bases, the J end by 6 bases, with 15 bases between. CDR1 is SNHLY, CDR2 FYNNEI, per germline. The chain's CDR3 is CASSEGRSAGEQYF. The CDR3 nucleotides read TGTGCCAGCAGTGAGGGACGCAGTGCCGGCGAGCAGTACTTC.

This clonotype came up a few times. The J gene is TRBJ2-5, the V gene TRBV6-5; TRBD2 is a possible D gene (5 bases). CDR1 MNHEY and CDR2 SVGAGI come from the germline V gene. Trimming took 2 bases from V and 3 from J, leaving 10 bases between them. This CDR3 region has 14 residues. The CDR3 region has the DNA TGTGCCAGCAGTTACGGGGAGAGGGAAGAGACCCAGTACTTC. Translated, it gives CASSYGEREETQYF.

This sequence joins TRBV5-1 and TRBJ2-7; either TRBD1 or TRBD2 may fit D (6 bases each). CDR3 length: 17 residues. Germline lookup yields CDR1 SGHRS and CDR2 YFSETQ. V lost 2 bases, J lost 4 bases, and 22 bases lay in between. CDR3 DNA sequence: TGCGCCAGCAGCTTAAGGAGTCGGTCAGGGGCGGGGTACGAGCAGTACTTC. Protein sequence: CASSLRSRSGAGYEQYF.

This clonotype was observed a handful of times. This chain links TRBV20-1 with TRBJ2-3, with a tentative D call TRBD2 (6 bases). The CDR3 runs to 14 residues. Trimming stripped 3 bases from V and 4 bases from J, with 14 bases between. From germline, CDR1 is DFQATT and CDR2 SNEGSKA (reference sequence). In DNA form, the CDR3 reads TGCAGTGCTAGCGCCCGGGACTCCTCAGATACGCAGTATTTT. It yields the protein CSASARDSSDTQYF.

This clonotype was counted between two and nine times. The chain employs TRBV6-5 and TRBJ2-1, with 8 bases aligning to TRBD1. V lost 2 bases to trimming and J lost 6 bases; unmatched junction nucleotides: 9. CDR1 and CDR2 from the germline V gene are MNHEY and SVGAGI. The CDR3 is 16 residues long. The CDR3 DNA reads as TGTGCCAGCAGTTACAATGAGGTCAGGGGGCGCAATGAGCAGTTCTTC. It is translated as CASSYNEVRGRNEQFF.

V is TRBV7-2 and J is TRBJ2-7, with 12 bases fitting TRBD1. Trimming removed 4 bases from V and 4 bases from J; junction bases left unmatched: 8. Looked up from germline, CDR1 is SGHTA and CDR2 is FQGNSA. The CDR3 has 16 amino acids. The CDR3 region is CASSYAGTGGKYEQYF. The CDR3 nucleotides are TGTGCCAGCAGCTATGCTGGGACAGGGGGCAAATACGAGCAGTACTTC.

This clonotype appeared a few times. The chain links TRBV5-6 to TRBJ1-2; possible D gene TRBD1, 5 bases. Deletions cut 0 bases from V and 3 bases from J, with 12 bases between. Germline assignment: CDR1 SGHDT and CDR2 YYEEEE. The CDR3 contains 15 residues. CDR3 coding DNA: TGTGCCAGCAGCTTGGTCGCGGGGGTGGACTATGGCTACACCTTC. Translated: CASSLVAGVDYGYTF.

This clonotype has more than one count but fewer than ten. The genes are TRBV29-1 and TRBJ1-2, with D possibly TRBD1 on 5 matching bases. The CDR3 loop spans 12 amino acids. Germline CDR1 and CDR2: SQVTM and ANQGSEA. V was trimmed by 8 bases and J by 3 bases, leaving 13 bases between them. The DNA for the CDR3 is TGCAGCCTCAGGGAGGGATACTATGGCTACACCTTC. Its translation: CSLREGYYGYTF.

The chain recombines TRBV20-1 with TRBJ1-1; D is unclear. Germline CDR1 is DFQATT and CDR2 is SNEGSKA (reference sequence). There are 13 residues in the CDR3. V was cut by 2 bases and J by 5 bases, with 12 bases left in between. The CDR3 loop reads CSARKGGLTEAFF. CDR3 DNA sequence: TGCAGTGCTAGAAAGGGAGGCTTGACTGAAGCTTTCTTT.

This clonotype was seen only a few times. This sequence joins TRBV7-2 and TRBJ2-1, with 8 nucleotides matching TRBD2. CDR1 and CDR2 from the germline V gene are SGHTA and FQGNSA. Trimming at V came to 8 bases and at J to 0 bases, leaving 6 bases not matched to a gene. There are 15 residues in the CDR3. CDR3 amino acids: CASGLLADSYNEQFF. For the CDR3, the DNA is TGTGCCAGCGGTCTACTAGCGGACTCCTACAATGAGCAGTTCTTC.

This chain uses TRBV20-1 with TRBJ2-3; the match to TRBD2 covers 9 bases. The CDR3 loop spans 16 amino acids. The V gene's germline CDR1 is DFQATT and CDR2 SNEGSKA (reference sequence). V was clipped by 6 bases and J by 5 bases; unmatched bases: 15. The chain's CDR3 is CSALRGERGAGDTQYF. The CDR3, as DNA: TGCAGTGCCCTCCGGGGCGAGCGGGGGGCAGGAGATACGCAGTATTTT.

The CDR3 spells CAGRQGMNTEAFF. CDR3 nucleotide sequence: TGTGCCGGCCGACAGGGGATGAACACTGAAGCTTTCTTT. J is TRBJ1-1 and V is TRBV2; 8 bases are a match to TRBD1. The CDR3 extends over 13 amino acids. Germline V CDR1 and CDR2: SNHLY, FYNNEI. The ends lost 11 bases at V and 0 bases at J; junction bases unmatched: 5.

The chain couples TRBV20-1 to TRBJ2-3; TRBD2 aligns across 8 bases. CDR1 is DFQATT, CDR2 SNEGSKA, per germline (reference sequence). J was trimmed by 2 bases and V by 1 base; bases with no gene match: 5. The CDR3 loop spans 15 amino acids. CDR3 in amino acids: CSARVQRGYTDTQYF. In DNA form, the CDR3 reads TGCAGTGCTAGAGTTCAGCGGGGGTACACAGATACGCAGTATTTT.

This clonotype showed up just a few times. The chain employs TRBV20-1 and TRBJ1-6; 9 bases are shared with TRBD1. Losses at the gene ends were 6 bases for V and 10 bases for J; bases not matched to a gene: 13. This CDR3 has 15 amino acids. Germline assignment: CDR1 DFQATT and CDR2 SNEGSKA (reference sequence). CDR3 sequence: CSATPRDRVRSPLHF. CDR3 bases: TGCAGTGCGACACCCCGGGACAGGGTCAGATCACCCCTCCACTTT.

This clonotype was counted a few times. The chain combines TRBV6-5 with TRBJ2-3; weak D call: TRBD1 (6 bases). This CDR3 region has 15 residues. V lost 0 bases and J 3 bases, leaving 10 bases between the germline ends. Per germline, CDR1 MNHEY and CDR2 SVGAGI. For the CDR3, the DNA is TGTGCCAGCAGTTACTCGCAGGGGATGACAGATACGCAGTATTTT. Translated, it gives CASSYSQGMTDTQYF.

This chain uses TRBV29-1 with TRBJ1-5; D unresolved. CDR3 size: 14 residues. Germline assignment: CDR1 SQVTM and CDR2 ANQGSEA. Trimming stripped 7 bases from V and 0 bases from J, with 13 bases between. The CDR3 spells CSAKVGPSNQPQHF. The CDR3, as DNA: TGCAGCGCCAAAGTAGGCCCTAGCAATCAGCCCCAGCATTTT.

The gene calls are TRBV25-1 and TRBJ2-5, with D possibly TRBD2 on 5 matching bases. V lost 1 base and J 9 bases, leaving 15 bases between the germline ends. Germline V gives CDR1 MGHDK, CDR2 SYGVNS. The CDR3 spans 14 residues. The CDR3 is CASSEFGLTGAQYF. In DNA, the CDR3 is TGTGCCAGCAGTGAATTTGGTCTCACCGGGGCCCAGTACTTC.

A few counts support this clonotype. The chain employs TRBV5-1 and TRBJ1-4; D is possibly TRBD1 (5 bases). Trimming took off 0 bases at V and 8 bases at J, with 11 bases between the two ends. From germline, CDR1 is SGHRS and CDR2 YFSETQ. The CDR3 is 14 residues long. The CDR3, as DNA: TGCGCCAGCAGCTTGGACAGGACCCGGGAAAAACTGTTTTTT. This encodes CASSLDRTREKLFF. Using reference TRBV5-1 and TRBJ1-4 for the parts outside the CDR3, the full variable domain is KAGVTQTPRYLIKTRGQQVTLSCSPISGHRSVSWYQQTPGQGLQFLFEYFSETQRNKGNFPGRFSGRQFSNSRSEMNVSTLELGDSALYLCASSLDRTREKLFFGSGTQLSVL.

A few counts support this clonotype. This chain connects TRBV9 to TRBJ2-7; tentative D call: TRBD2 (5 bases). V dropped 3 bases and J dropped 5 bases, with 12 bases sitting between them. The germline V gene has CDR1 SGDLS and CDR2 YYNGEE. This CDR3 comprises 13 residues. The CDR3 spells CASSGFSGDEQYF. The CDR3 DNA is TGTGCCAGCAGCGGATTTTCCGGGGACGAGCAGTACTTC.

The chain uses TRBV20-1 and TRBJ1-2; D remains ambiguous. The CDR3 has 14 residues. Germline V gene sequence: CDR1 DFQATT, CDR2 SNEGSKA (reference sequence). The ends were cut back, 7 bases at V and 2 bases at J, with 17 bases in the middle. CDR3 amino acids: CSVKNSELNYGYTF. The CDR3 DNA reads TGCAGTGTGAAAAACAGCGAACTCAACTATGGCTACACCTTC.

The rearrangement joins TRBV7-9 to TRBJ1-2; D gene unclear. V lost 5 bases to trimming and J lost 7 bases, with 14 bases between them. Germline CDR1 is SEHNR and CDR2 is FQNEAQ (reference sequence). The CDR3 length is 13 residues. This chain's CDR3 is CASSAPKSGGYTF. The DNA of the CDR3 is TGTGCCAGCAGCGCCCCAAAGTCGGGTGGCTACACCTTC.

The V gene is TRBV21-1, the J gene TRBJ1-6. TRBV21-1 is described as a pseudogene. The CDR3 is 10 residues long. CDR3 bases: TGTGCCAGCAGGTATTTGCCCCTCCACTTT. It specifies CASRYLPLHF.

The chain recombines TRBV27 with TRBJ1-1, with a weak D call TRBD1 (6 bases). Per the germline V gene, CDR1 is MNHEY and CDR2 is SMNVEV (reference sequence). The CDR3 spans 13 residues. Trimming removed 5 bases at V and 5 bases at J, with 12 bases between. The CDR3 reads CASSIRGGTEAFF. In DNA, the CDR3 is TGTGCCAGCAGTATCCGAGGGGGGACTGAAGCTTTCTTT.

This chain uses TRBV12-3 or TRBV12-4 with TRBJ1-6, with D perhaps TRBD1 (6 bases). The ends were cut back, 0 bases at V and 10 bases at J, with 19 bases in the middle. The CDR3 runs 17 residues. The CDR3 region is CASSLALGGTGGSPLHF. In nucleotides, the CDR3 is TGTGCCAGCAGTTTAGCGCTGGGGGGCACGGGTGGCTCACCCCTCCACTTT.

This clonotype was seen a handful of times. The chain carries TRBV4-1 and TRBJ2-7; 9 nucleotides agree with TRBD2. The CDR3 runs to 15 residues. V dropped 2 bases and J dropped 5; count of bases not matched to a gene: 7. Germline CDR1 is MGHRA and CDR2 is YSYEKL. The CDR3 here is CASSQRAGGTHEQYF. DNA of the CDR3: TGCGCCAGCAGCCAAAGGGCGGGGGGGACCCACGAGCAGTACTTC.

The genes are TRBV7-6 and TRBJ2-2; D gene unclear. Trimming took 5 bases from V and 6 from J, leaving 16 bases between them. This CDR3 has 15 residues. CDR1 and CDR2 (germline): SGHVS, FNYEAQ. The CDR3 coding sequence is TGTGCCAGCAGCGCCCAATTAAAGGGCGCCGGGGAGCTGTTTTTT. Encoded protein: CASSAQLKGAGELFF.

This clonotype was observed a handful of times. This chain connects TRBV29-1 to TRBJ2-5, with 7 bases identical to TRBD2. Germline trimming cut 2 bases from V and 4 bases from J; bases unmatched to any gene: 1. Germline loops: CDR1 SQVTM, CDR2 ANQGSEA. This CDR3 contains 12 residues. The CDR3 spells CSVEWGGETQYF. The CDR3 DNA reads as TGCAGCGTTGAATGGGGGGGAGAGACCCAGTACTTC.

This clonotype turned up a few times. J is TRBJ2-1 and V is TRBV5-6; D perhaps matches TRBD2 (6 bases). The ends were cut back, 2 bases at V and 6 bases at J, with 12 bases in the middle. CDR3 length: 14 residues. CDR1 and CDR2 from the germline V gene are SGHDT and YYEEEE. The CDR3 protein is CASSFGRRGNEQFF. The CDR3 nucleotides read TGTGCCAGCAGCTTTGGTAGGCGGGGCAATGAGCAGTTCTTC.

This clonotype was observed a handful of times. This chain links TRBV9 with TRBJ1-3, with 8 positions matching TRBD1. Germline assignment: CDR1 SGDLS and CDR2 YYNGEE. Unmatched junction bases numbered 8, after V lost 2 bases and J lost 1 base. This CDR3 has 17 residues. The CDR3: CASSVGTGRKSGNTIYF. CDR3 sequence (DNA): TGTGCCAGCAGCGTCGGGACAGGACGTAAATCTGGAAACACCATATATTTT.